These 17 T cell receptor beta chains were all obtained from the same sample, sequenced in a study of blood T cells in healthy people across ages (dated by TCRdb to the mid-2010s). The method was 5' RACE. The instrument given in TCRdb is Illumina HiSeq 2500. A second PCR of roughly 6 to 12 cycles was performed with a sample-barcoded 5' primer and a J-beta primer mix. In TCRdb, the public reads were trimmed at Q25 with fastp and aligned with MiXCR, with productive beta chains retained. Every distinct CDR3 protein forms one entry, paired with its most common genes and DNA. This sample lists fewer than 800,000 distinct CDR3 sequences; approximately 21% were detected once. The ten largest clones capture around 3.4% of the sample. The specimen sequenced was blood. These receptors came from a man between 65 and 85 years old in good health.

This clonotype occurred a few times. The J gene is TRBJ2-3, the V gene TRBV30, with D uncertain. Germline CDR1 reads GTSNPN; CDR2 reads SVGIG (reference sequence). The CDR3 has 12 amino acids. Deletions cut 0 bases from V and 4 bases from J, with 5 bases between. The DNA for the CDR3 is TGTGCCTGGAGTGTAAACCCAGATACGCAGTATTTT. This sequence encodes CAWSVNPDTQYF.

This chain joins TRBV18 and TRBJ1-1, with TRBD1 matching 7 bases. Germline lookup yields CDR1 KGHSH and CDR2 LQKENI. This CDR3 is built from 15 residues. V lost 4 bases and J lost 5; bases outside the gene matches: 10. CDR3 coding DNA: TGTGCCAGCTCACAGAGACAGGGCCAGTGGACTGAAGCTTTCTTT. The encoded protein is CASSQRQGQWTEAFF.

This rearrangement joins TRBV7-2 to TRBJ2-5; D is unresolved. The J call may not be correct, given that the DNA end is closer to TRBJ2-1. Germline V lookup: CDR1 SGHTA, CDR2 FQGNSA. The CDR3 sequence is 11 residues long. CDR3 DNA: TGTACCAGCAGCCTAGTCCTGGAGCAGTTCTTC. Translating it yields CTSSLVLEQFF.

There are a few counts of this clonotype. The chain is built from TRBV29-1 and TRBJ2-1; TRBD1 matches at 10 bases. The CDR3 contains 15 residues. In germline, CDR1 is SQVTM, CDR2 ANQGSEA. With 1 base clipped from V and 1 base from J, the junction kept 1 base outside the gene matches. In DNA form, the CDR3 reads TGCAGCGTTGAAGGGACAGGGGGTTCCTACAATGAGCAGTTCTTC. Translated: CSVEGTGGSYNEQFF.

This clonotype was counted only a few times. The chain employs TRBV29-1 and TRBJ2-7; TRBD1 agrees at 7 bases. CDR3 length equals 14 residues. Germline V CDR1 and CDR2: SQVTM, ANQGSEA. Trimming took 1 base from V and 2 from J; bases not matched to a gene: 5. CDR3 nucleotides: TGCAGCGTTGAAGGTGGGCAGGGGGCCTACGAGCAGTACTTC. Residues: CSVEGGQGAYEQYF.

The chain combines TRBV11-2 with TRBJ1-1; 7 bases are a match to TRBD1. Looked up from germline, CDR1 is SGHAT and CDR2 is FQNNGV. V shed 3 bases, J shed 1 base, and the junction held 11 bases outside the gene matches. This CDR3 region has 17 residues. This CDR3 is CASSFDSPGQKNTEAFF. The CDR3, as DNA: TGTGCCAGCAGCTTTGACAGCCCGGGACAGAAGAACACTGAAGCTTTCTTT. Full variable domain (outside the CDR3, taken from reference TRBV11-2 and TRBJ1-1): EAGVAQSPRYKIIEKRQSVAFWCNPISGHATLYWYQQILGQGPKLLIQFQNNGVVDDSQLPKDRFSAERLKGVDSTLKIQPAKLEDSAVYLCASSFDSPGQKNTEAFFGQGTRLTVV.

The rearrangement joins TRBV7-3 to TRBJ2-7; 8 positions agree with TRBD2. V lost 2 bases, J lost 5 bases, and 8 bases stayed unmatched. Germline V CDR1 and CDR2: SGHTA, FQGTGA. The CDR3 is made up of 15 amino acids. The CDR3 DNA sequence: TGTGCCAGCAGCTTATCAGCGGGAGTGTGGGACGAGCAGTACTTC. It specifies CASSLSAGVWDEQYF.

This clonotype was seen a handful of times. The chain has TRBV3-1 and TRBJ1-1; no definite D call. V lost 1 base and J 0 bases, leaving 6 bases between the germline ends. CDR3 length equals 14 residues. Looked up from germline, CDR1 is LGHDT and CDR2 is YNNKEL (reference sequence). CDR3 nucleotides: TGTGCCAGCAGCCAAGCGGTCCTGAACACTGAAGCTTTCTTT. As protein: CASSQAVLNTEAFF.

This clonotype was detected only a few times. The chain is built from TRBV20-1 and TRBJ2-5; weak D call: TRBD1 (6 bases). This CDR3 contains 15 residues. V lost 6 bases and J 3 bases, leaving 20 bases between the germline ends. The germline gives CDR1 DFQATT, CDR2 SNEGSKA (reference sequence). In DNA, the CDR3 is TGCAGTGCCTTAGTTGTCGGACAGATTAAAGAGACCCAGTACTTC. Its protein is CSALVVGQIKETQYF.

The sample holds many counts of this clonotype. The gene calls are TRBV29-1 and TRBJ2-1; the match to TRBD1 covers 11 bases. Germline CDR1 reads SQVTM; CDR2 reads ANQGSEA. The CDR3 totals 15 residues. The junction had 3 bases not matched to a gene; V was cut back by 5 bases and J by 0 bases. This chain's CDR3 is CSVYGTGGSYNEQFF. The CDR3 bases are TGCAGCGTTTACGGGACAGGGGGCTCCTACAATGAGCAGTTCTTC.

This clonotype occurred a few times. This chain links TRBV5-1 with TRBJ2-7; 9 positions agree with TRBD2. In germline, CDR1 is SGHRS, CDR2 YFSETQ. V shed 1 base, J shed 2 bases, and the junction held 10 bases outside the gene matches. This CDR3 is built from 17 residues. CDR3 region: CASSLHSSGSTPYEQYF. The CDR3 region has the DNA TGCGCCAGCAGCTTGCACAGTAGCGGGAGTACACCCTACGAGCAGTACTTC. Drawing the rest from reference TRBV5-1 and TRBJ2-7, the complete variable domain is KAGVTQTPRYLIKTRGQQVTLSCSPISGHRSVSWYQQTPGQGLQFLFEYFSETQRNKGNFPGRFSGRQFSNSRSEMNVSTLELGDSALYLCASSLHSSGSTPYEQYFGPGTRLTVT.

The genes are TRBV7-6 and TRBJ2-1; D call uncertain. Germline values: CDR1 SGHVS, CDR2 FNYEAQ. V was cut by 5 bases and J by 2 bases, with 10 bases left in between. CDR3 length equals 14 residues. The CDR3 sequence is CASSPLLAYNEQFF. CDR3 DNA: TGTGCCAGCAGCCCCCTTCTAGCCTACAATGAGCAGTTCTTC.

V gene TRBV28 combines with J gene TRBJ2-3; D might be TRBD2 (6 bases). V lost 3 bases and J 2 bases, leaving 15 bases between the germline ends. The CDR3 spans 16 residues. Germline V CDR1 and CDR2: MDHEN, SYDVKM. The CDR3 is CASSFGGLIDTDTQYF. The CDR3 DNA sequence: TGTGCCAGCAGTTTTGGAGGGCTAATTGACACAGATACGCAGTATTTT. Variable domain in full (rest from reference TRBV28 and TRBJ2-3): DVKVTQSSRYLVKRTGEKVFLECVQDMDHENMFWYRQDPGLGLRLIYFSYDVKMKEKGDIPEGYSVSREKKERFSLILESASTNQTSMYLCASSFGGLIDTDTQYFGPGTRLTVL.

The J gene is TRBJ2-5, the V gene TRBV5-1; TRBD1 is a possible D gene (6 bases). V lost 8 bases to trimming and J lost 0 bases, with 14 bases between them. CDR1 and CDR2 from the germline V gene are SGHRS and YFSETQ. The CDR3 is 14 residues long. As DNA, the CDR3 is TGCGCCAGTTTCTTCACAGGGTACCAAGAGACCCAGTACTTC. It encodes CASFFTGYQETQYF.

This clonotype was seen a few times. This may arise from a read error, as a much more abundant clone is one base away. The J gene is TRBJ1-1, the V gene TRBV12-3 or TRBV12-4; D not resolved. The CDR3 contains 14 residues. The CDR3 sequence is CASSPTTMNTEASF. CDR3 in DNA: TGTGCCAGCAGCCCCACAACAATGAACACTGAAGCTTCCTTT.

The sample holds a few counts of this clonotype. The chain employs TRBV20-1 and TRBJ1-5; TRBD1 agrees at 7 bases. V lost 6 bases, J lost 0 bases, and 5 bases stayed unmatched. Germline CDR1 DFQATT, CDR2 SNEGSKA (reference sequence). The CDR3 contains 14 residues. CDR3 in DNA: TGCAGTGCGAGCGACAGGGCTAGCAATCAGCCCCAGCATTTT. This gives the protein CSASDRASNQPQHF.

This clonotype was found a few times. The V call is TRBV20-1, the J call TRBJ2-1; TRBD2 agrees at 8 bases. V trimming: 0 bases; J trimming: 4 bases; junction bases outside the gene matches: 5. The germline V gene encodes CDR1 DFQATT and CDR2 SNEGSKA (reference sequence). This CDR3 comprises 15 residues. CDR3 residues: CSARDFVAGYNEQFF. As DNA, the CDR3 is TGCAGTGCTAGAGATTTTGTAGCGGGATACAATGAGCAGTTCTTC.